This T cell receptor beta chain was sequenced in a study of blood T cell repertoires in COVID-19. Unmatched junction bases numbered 3, after V lost 5 bases and J lost 3 bases. This CDR3 has 13 amino acids. Germline V gene data show CDR1 as SEHNR and CDR2 as FQNEAQ (reference sequence). Profiling relied on immunoSEQ multiplex PCR, and the TCRdb table lists in-frame clones only, not all of them. Of over 200,000 clones listed, roughly 80% were seen once; the top ten hold approximately 5%. The chain couples TRBV7-9 to TRBJ2-7, with 8 bases aligning to TRBD1. This receptor was obtained from a human donor in a cohort sampled during active COVID-19. Sequencing was performed on peripheral blood. The CDR3: CASSPDRVYEQYF. CDR3 bases: TGTGCCAGCAGCCCGGACAGGGTCTACGAGCAGTACTTC.